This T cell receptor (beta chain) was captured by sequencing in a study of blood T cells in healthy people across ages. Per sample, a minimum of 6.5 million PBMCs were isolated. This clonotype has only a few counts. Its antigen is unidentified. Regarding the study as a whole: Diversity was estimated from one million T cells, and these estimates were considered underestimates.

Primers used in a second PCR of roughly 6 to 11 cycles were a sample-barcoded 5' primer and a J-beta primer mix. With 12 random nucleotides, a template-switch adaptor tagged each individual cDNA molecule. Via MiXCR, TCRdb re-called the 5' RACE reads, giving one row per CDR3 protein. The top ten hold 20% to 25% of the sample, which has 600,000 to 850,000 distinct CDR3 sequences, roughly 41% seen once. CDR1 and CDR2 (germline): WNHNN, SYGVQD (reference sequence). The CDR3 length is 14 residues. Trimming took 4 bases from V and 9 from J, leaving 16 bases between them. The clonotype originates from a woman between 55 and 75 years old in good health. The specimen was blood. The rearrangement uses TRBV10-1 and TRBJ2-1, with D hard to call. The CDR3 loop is CASSALSDGSEQFF. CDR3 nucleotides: TGCGCCAGCAGTGCGCTGAGCGATGGTAGTGAGCAGTTCTTC.